This T cell receptor (beta chain) was observed in a study of blood T cell repertoires in COVID-19. Enrollees, roughly 18 to 90 years old, lived in about two dozen US areas. Donors were grouped by their self-reported clinical history. Two negative PCRs, clearance, or symptom resolution were required of recovered Cohort 3 donors. The trim removed 6 bases at V and 4 bases at J, leaving 7 bases unmatched. The CDR3 covers 14 residues. CDR1 and CDR2 from the germline V gene are MNHEY and SVGAGI. The table lists this clone with a few counts. Sequencing used immunoSEQ multiplex PCR; TCRdb keeps in-frame clones, though not all of them. The table shows around 200,000 clones, with 85% occurring only once.

The chain links TRBV6-5 to TRBJ1-1, with 8 bases matching TRBD1. This receptor was taken from a man between 40 and 49 years old who had recovered from COVID-19. Sequencing input: PBMCs or T cells enriched from blood (not recorded which). The CDR3 bases are TGTGCCAGCAGGGCAACTACAGGGGGCACTGAAGCTTTCTTT. Translating it yields CASRATTGGTEAFF.